What follows is one TCR beta chain and its context. After removal of 3 bases from V and 4 bases from J, the junction contained 2 bases not matched to a gene. CDR3 length: 15 amino acids. Germline V gives CDR1 SGHRS, CDR2 YFSETQ. The sample belongs to a study of blood T cell repertoires in COVID-19. Background on the study: Sources were T cells, B-cell-depleted T cells, or PBMCs; the material itself was cDNA or gDNA.

In the original workflow: Amplifying reference gene primers gave estimates of nucleated cell counts. The data were produced by immunoSEQ multiplex PCR, yet TCRdb's version contains in-frame clones alone and is incomplete. The V and J calls and clone size were taken over from that table, and D and trimming were inferred from the DNA. The data contain approximately 140,000 clones, more than 70% of them singletons. Material for sequencing was peripheral blood. This sequence originates from a man between 60 and 75 years old with acute or convalescent COVID-19. The chain links TRBV5-1 to TRBJ2-1; 12 bases align to TRBD2. The CDR3 DNA is TGCGCCAGCAGCTCCGGGACTAGCGGGTACAATGAGCAGTTCTTC. Its protein product is CASSSGTSGYNEQFF.